This TCR beta chain is from a study of T cell responses to AZD1222 COVID-19 vaccine. CDR1 and CDR2 from the germline V gene are SGHRS and YFSETQ. The CDR3 is 15 residues long. V shed 4 bases and J 8 bases; nucleotides not matched to a gene: 5. Profiling relied on immunoSEQ multiplex PCR, and the TCRdb table lists in-frame clones only, not all of them. The sample yields under 200,000 clones, around 93% seen once. The sample consisted of peripheral blood, taken on day 0 of AZD1222 vaccination. This clonotype was obtained from an adult in good health. The chain carries TRBV5-1 and TRBJ2-1, with 14 bases fitting TRBD2. In nucleotides, the CDR3 is TGCGCCAGCAGCACGGGACTAGCGGGAGACTATGAGCAGTTCTTC. Its translation is CASSTGLAGDYEQFF.